Listed below are T cell receptor beta chains from one sample, sequenced in a study of blood T cell repertoires in COVID-19. The protocol was immunoSEQ multiplex PCR, while the TCRdb copy is restricted to in-frame clones and leaves out a portion. The sample has approximately 240,000 clones, 70% to 90% seen once. Sequencing was done on a sample of peripheral blood. Receptors originate from a woman between 40 and 50 years old who had recovered from COVID-19. Both conserved end residues are part of each CDR3. The D gene is left open where the match is weak. The listing skips clone size in some rows; elsewhere it reads once, few, many or a size class.

D gene,V gene,J gene,clone size,CDR3 protein,CDR3 DNA
.,TRBV18,TRBJ2-2,.,CASSPRIAGNTGELFF,TGTGCCAGCTCACCACGGATCGCGGGGAACACCGGGGAGCTGTTTTTT
TRBD1,TRBV6-6,TRBJ1-5,.,CASSPGQGAAHSNQPQHF,TGTGCCAGCAGTCCTGGACAGGGGGCGGCTCATAGCAATCAGCCCCAGCATTTT
.,TRBV12-3/TRBV12-4,TRBJ1-5,.,CASSIAANQPQHF,TGTGCCAGCTCGATCGCGGCAAATCAGCCCCAGCATTTT
.,TRBV27,TRBJ2-7,.,CASKNLGGWDEQYF,TGTGCCAGCAAAAACCTTGGAGGATGGGACGAGCAGTACTTC
TRBD1,TRBV19,TRBJ2-2,once,CASSIQGQLNTGELFF,TGTGCCAGTAGTATTCAGGGACAGCTGAACACCGGGGAGCTGTTTTTT
TRBD2,TRBV11-2,TRBJ2-7,.,CASSSYGTTGATEQYF,TGTGCCAGCAGCTCATACGGGACTACCGGGGCCACCGAGCAGTACTTC
TRBD1,TRBV11-3,TRBJ2-5,.,CASSLGSAGGQETQYF,TGTGCCAGCAGCTTAGGGTCGGCAGGGGGCCAAGAGACCCAGTACTTC
TRBD1,TRBV19,TRBJ1-5,few,CASSIERTGWKRSQHF,TGTGCCAGTAGTATTGAAAGGACAGGGTGGAAAAGGTCCCAGCATTTT
TRBD1,TRBV30,TRBJ1-6,.,CAWSVQGVNNSPLHF,TGTGCCTGGAGTGTACAGGGGGTAAATAATTCACCCCTCCACTTT
TRBD1,TRBV5-4,TRBJ2-7,.,CASSEGAIAYEQYF,TGTGCCAGCTCTGAGGGGGCGATCGCCTACGAGCAGTACTTC
.,TRBV24-1,TRBJ1-5,.,CATSGRGGNQPQHF,TGTGCCACCAGTGGCAGGGGTGGCAATCAGCCCCAGCATTTT
TRBD1,TRBV19,TRBJ2-1,.,CASRLDRGSYNEQFF,TGTGCCAGTAGACTGGACAGGGGCTCCTACAATGAGCAGTTCTTC
.,TRBV18,TRBJ2-7,.,CASSPRPDRSYEQYF,TGTGCCAGCTCACCCCGGCCGGACAGATCCTACGAGCAGTACTTC
TRBD1,TRBV2,TRBJ2-7,.,CASSATGDRSYEQYF,TGTGCCAGCAGTGCCACAGGGGACCGCTCCTACGAGCAGTACTTC
.,TRBV19,TRBJ1-4,.,CASSQWAGWGEKLFF,TGTGCCAGTAGCCAATGGGCAGGGTGGGGTGAAAAACTGTTTTTT
.,TRBV7-2,TRBJ1-2,few,CASSLHGGDHGYTF,TGTGCCAGCAGCTTACATGGAGGGGATCATGGCTACACCTTC
TRBD1,TRBV19,TRBJ2-1,.,CATWDRGNEQFF,TGTGCCACCTGGGACAGGGGGAATGAGCAGTTCTTC
.,TRBV11-3,TRBJ2-1,.,CASSLGRGSYNEQFF,TGTGCCAGCAGCTTAGGACGAGGCTCCTACAATGAGCAGTTCTTC
.,TRBV27,TRBJ1-2,.,CASSLYRGTYGYTF,TGTGCCAGCAGTTTATATAGGGGAACCTATGGCTACACCTTC
.,TRBV11-2,TRBJ2-3,once,CASSPKLHHTDTQYF,TGTGCCAGCAGCCCTAAGTTGCACCACACAGATACGCAGTATTTT
TRBD1,TRBV5-1,TRBJ1-2,.,CASSSTGGGYGYTF,TGCGCCAGCAGCTCGACAGGGGGCGGCTATGGCTACACCTTC
.,TRBV6-5,TRBJ2-7,.,CASSSGQTYEQYF,TGTGCCAGCAGTTCTGGACAGACCTACGAGCAGTACTTC
TRBD2,TRBV19,TRBJ2-5,.,CASSIGGGWETQYF,TGTGCCAGTAGTATAGGGGGGGGATGGGAGACCCAGTACTTC
.,TRBV10-3,TRBJ2-6,.,CAILDRSGANVLTF,TGTGCCATCCTAGACCGCTCTGGGGCCAACGTCCTGACTTTC
TRBD1,TRBV10-3,TRBJ1-2,.,CAISAPNTGARGYTF,TGTGCCATCAGTGCCCCAAATACAGGGGCCAGGGGCTACACCTTC
.,TRBV18,TRBJ1-1,.,CASSSSSRNTEAFF,TGTGCCAGCTCATCGTCTTCTAGGAACACTGAAGCTTTCTTT
.,TRBV3-1/TRBV3-2,TRBJ2-1,.,CASSQRDEQFF,TGTGCCAGCAGCCAGAGGGATGAGCAGTTCTTC
TRBD1,TRBV19,TRBJ1-5,.,CASSTTGDYQPQHF,TGTGCCAGTAGTACGACAGGGGATTATCAGCCCCAGCATTTT
.,TRBV27,TRBJ1-2,.,CASSSVPGTSGYTF,TGTGCCAGCAGTTCGGTGCCCGGGACATCTGGCTACACCTTC
TRBD1,TRBV28,TRBJ1-2,.,CASSQGAGNYGYTF,TGTGCCAGCAGCCAGGGGGCGGGAAACTATGGCTACACCTTC
.,TRBV19,TRBJ1-5,.,CASSILSGVGGGNQPQHF,TGTGCCAGTAGTATTCTTTCAGGGGTGGGTGGAGGTAATCAGCCCCAGCATTTT
.,TRBV27,TRBJ1-3,.,CASTPSGNTIYF,TGTGCCAGCACTCCCTCTGGAAACACCATATATTTT
TRBD2,TRBV10-3,TRBJ2-1,.,CAISESQRGGSNEQFF,TGTGCCATCAGTGAGTCACAGCGGGGAGGAAGCAATGAGCAGTTCTTC
.,TRBV10-1,TRBJ2-7,.,CASSESIGGGTRSYEQYF,TGCGCCAGCAGTGAGTCTATAGGGGGCGGGACTCGCTCCTACGAGCAGTACTTC
.,TRBV11-2,TRBJ2-1,.,CASSSAGQGYNEQFF,TGTGCCAGCAGCTCCGCGGGGCAGGGATACAATGAGCAGTTCTTC
TRBD1,TRBV27,TRBJ2-1,.,CASSFKGQGSYNEQFF,TGTGCCAGCAGTTTTAAGGGACAGGGGAGTTACAATGAGCAGTTCTTC
.,TRBV9,TRBJ2-1,.,CASSEGGLVGNEQFF,TGTGCCAGCAGCGAGGGGGGGCTAGTTGGCAATGAGCAGTTCTTC
TRBD2,TRBV25-1,TRBJ2-1,.,CASSVSGGTSHNEQFF,TGTGCCAGCAGTGTCTCGGGAGGGACCTCACACAATGAGCAGTTCTTC
TRBD1,TRBV13,TRBJ1-1,many,CASRTRGGQTNTEAFF,TGTGCCAGCAGGACTCGAGGGGGACAGACAAACACTGAAGCTTTCTTT
.,TRBV5-1,TRBJ2-1,.,CASSLEPSGEQFF,TGCGCCAGCAGCTTGGAACCCTCGGGTGAGCAGTTCTTC
TRBD1,TRBV27,TRBJ2-7,.,CASSLIRSDRVHEQYF,TGTGCCAGCAGTTTAATAAGAAGCGACAGGGTCCACGAGCAGTACTTC
.,TRBV12-5,TRBJ2-6,.,CASGGTLSGANVLTF,TGTGCTAGTGGGGGGACACTCTCTGGGGCCAACGTCCTGACTTTC
TRBD2,TRBV24-1,TRBJ2-1,.,CATSEWTSGRDEQFF,TGTGCCACCAGTGAGTGGACTAGCGGGAGGGATGAGCAGTTCTTC
TRBD1,TRBV24-1,TRBJ2-3,.,CATSDHRGLADTQYF,TGTGCCACCAGTGATCACAGGGGGCTGGCAGATACGCAGTATTTT
.,TRBV12-3/TRBV12-4,TRBJ2-2,once,CASATNTGELFF,TGTGCCAGCGCGACGAACACCGGGGAGCTGTTTTTT
.,TRBV15,TRBJ1-2,.,CATSTGGGLANYGYTF,TGTGCCACCAGCACGGGGGGAGGATTAGCTAACTATGGCTACACCTTC
TRBD2,TRBV14,TRBJ2-1,.,CASSRWTGGYNEQFF,TGTGCCAGCAGCCGGTGGACGGGGGGTTACAATGAGCAGTTCTTC
.,TRBV5-6,TRBJ2-7,.,CASSSDRRFYEQYF,TGTGCCAGCAGCTCCGACAGAAGATTTTACGAGCAGTACTTC
.,TRBV19,TRBJ1-5,.,CASSIQKGNQPQHF,TGTGCCAGTAGTATCCAAAAGGGGAATCAGCCCCAGCATTTT
.,TRBV18,TRBJ2-7,.,CASSPPGQGLHEQYF,TGTGCCAGCTCACCACCGGGCCAGGGGCTGCACGAGCAGTACTTC
TRBD1,TRBV18,TRBJ1-1,.,CASSRLKTGGLSEAFF,TGTGCCAGCTCCCGTCTAAAAACAGGGGGTCTGTCTGAAGCTTTCTTT
.,TRBV12-5,TRBJ2-7,.,CASGWTDRSYEQYF,TGTGCTAGTGGTTGGACTGATCGCTCCTACGAGCAGTACTTC
TRBD1,TRBV27,TRBJ1-2,.,CASSLFSGGFGYTF,TGTGCCAGCAGTTTATTTTCAGGGGGCTTTGGCTACACCTTC